This T cell receptor (beta chain) originates from a study of response to subunit inactivated influenza vaccine. TCRdb re-called the RT-PCR reads with MiXCR, one entry per CDR3 protein. The sample has 500,000 to 650,000 distinct CDR3 sequences, less than 10% seen once. Trimming took 5 bases from V and 8 from J, leaving 17 bases between them. The CDR3 consists of 15 residues. The V gene's germline CDR1 is SGHRS and CDR2 YFSETQ. This TCR was sampled from a man aged 45 to 70 who received an inactivated influenza vaccine. The chain combines TRBV5-1 with TRBJ1-6; D is perhaps TRBD1 (5 bases). The sequencing here drew on PBMCs from blood, taken around 25 months after vaccination. CDR3 region: CASSDRSGGDSPLHF. In nucleotides, the CDR3 is TGCGCCAGCAGTGATCGGAGCGGGGGGGATTCACCCCTCCACTTT.